Sequencing of this TCR beta chain was carried out in a study of T cells in women clearing cervical HPV infection. Germline values: CDR1 SSHAT, CDR2 FNYEAQ (reference sequence). Trimming pared 7 bases from V and 8 bases from J, leaving 7 bases between. The CDR3 extends over 10 amino acids. Concerning this clone itself: Its antigen is unidentified. The CDR3 end is not reached by the read, which stops 3 residues before it; the germline J gene fills it in.

Assay used: immunoSEQ multiplex PCR; TCRdb lists only in-frame clones, some missing. This table lists tens of thousands of clones. Broader study findings: TRBV6-7 relative abundance averaged about 0.1% in cases and 0.15% to 0.2% in controls.

The origin of this receptor is a woman aged 18 to 69 with a cervical HPV16 infection that either progressed to CIN3+ or cleared (not recorded which). The chain is built from TRBV7-7 and TRBJ2-3, with D hard to call. The specimen sequenced was blood buffy coat. The CDR3 DNA, read in part, is TGTGCCAGCACCCCTTGTACG. Protein: CASTPCT. The whole CDR3 sequence reads CASTPCTQYF.